The T cell receptor beta chain under discussion was sequenced for a study of shared clonotypes between healthy human individuals. Study observations and caveats: Four donors shared around 5% of their naive CD4 clonotypes.

Several immunoSEQ plates received, in even portions, the genomic DNA of each subset. The authors' processing: ImmunoSEQ supplied junction-only sequences lacking quality scores, so filtering was different. The table came from immunoSEQ multiplex PCR; TCRdb's copy has only in-frame clones and leaves some out. V and J calls and clone size are copied from that table; D and trimming were computed from the DNA. The sample records about 1.5 million clones, 95% to 99% being singletons. V shed 0 bases and J shed 8 bases, with 23 bases lying between them. The germline V gene has CDR1 SGDLS and CDR2 YYNGEE. This CDR3 has 17 amino acids. Details on this clone: Its matching antigen is unknown.

The V and J genes are TRBV9 and TRBJ1-2, with D hard to call. Sequencing used naive CD4+ T cells sorted from blood. Subset given: CD45RA+ positively selected. The receptor's source is a man aged 25 to 40 in good health. CDR3 DNA sequence: TGTGCCAGCAGCGTAGATCCGCTAATTCTGGTGTCTGGGGGCTACACCTTC. It translates to CASSVDPLILVSGGYTF.